The text below deals with one T cell receptor beta chain. The antigen remains unidentified. These data come from a study of T cell responses to AZD1222 COVID-19 vaccine. Between the trimmed V and J ends, which lost 0 bases and 3 bases, there was a span of 12 bases. The germline V gene has CDR1 SGHRS and CDR2 YFSETQ. CDR3 length: 15 residues. Study results and caveats: Females made up more of the donors, who were largely white British, and clonal diversity may have come out too low. Distributed over spike, vaccine-associated CD4 TCRs predominated at 160-218 and 743-854.

Sequencing was performed with immunoSEQ multiplex PCR; in TCRdb, only in-frame clones are kept and a portion is missing. The top ten hold more than 8.5% of the sample, which has 110,000 to 150,000 clones, more than 85% seen once. Sequenced material: peripheral blood, taken on day 0 of AZD1222 vaccination. The chain couples TRBV5-1 to TRBJ1-1; tentatively, D is TRBD1 (6 bases). The source of this sequence is an adult in good health. For the CDR3, the DNA is TGCGCCAGCAGCTTGGCCGTGACAGGATACACTGAAGCTTTCTTT. It yields the protein CASSLAVTGYTEAFF.